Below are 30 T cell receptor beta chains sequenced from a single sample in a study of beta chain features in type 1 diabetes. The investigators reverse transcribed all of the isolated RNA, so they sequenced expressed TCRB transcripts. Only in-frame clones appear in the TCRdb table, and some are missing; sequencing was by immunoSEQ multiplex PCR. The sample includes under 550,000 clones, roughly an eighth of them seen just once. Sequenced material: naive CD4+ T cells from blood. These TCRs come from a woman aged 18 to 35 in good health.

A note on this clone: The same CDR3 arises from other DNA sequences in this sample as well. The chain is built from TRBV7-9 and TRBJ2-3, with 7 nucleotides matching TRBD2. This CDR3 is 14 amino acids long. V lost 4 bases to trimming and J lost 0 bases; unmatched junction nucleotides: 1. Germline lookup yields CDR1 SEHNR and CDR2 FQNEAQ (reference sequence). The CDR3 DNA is TGTGCCAGCAGCTCTAGCGGTAGCACAGATACGCAGTATTTT. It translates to CASSSSGSTDTQYF.

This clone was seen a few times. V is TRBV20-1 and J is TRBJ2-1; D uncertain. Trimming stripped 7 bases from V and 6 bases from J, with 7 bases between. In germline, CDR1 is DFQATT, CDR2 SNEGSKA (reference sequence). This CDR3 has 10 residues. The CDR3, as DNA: TGCAGTGTGCTAGGCAATGAGCAGTTCTTC. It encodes CSVLGNEQFF.

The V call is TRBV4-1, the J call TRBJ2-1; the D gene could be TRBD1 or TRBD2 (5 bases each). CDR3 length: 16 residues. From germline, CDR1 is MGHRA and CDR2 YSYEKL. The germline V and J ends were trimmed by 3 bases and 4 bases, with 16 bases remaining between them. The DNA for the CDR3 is TGCGCCAGCAGCCAGGCTCAGGGACGACTTTACAATGAGCAGTTCTTC. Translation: CASSQAQGRLYNEQFF.

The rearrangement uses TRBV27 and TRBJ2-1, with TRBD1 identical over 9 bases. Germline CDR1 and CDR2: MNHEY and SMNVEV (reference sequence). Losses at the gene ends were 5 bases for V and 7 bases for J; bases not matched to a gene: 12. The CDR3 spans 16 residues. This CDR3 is CASSTPGTGRRNEQFF. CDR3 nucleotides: TGTGCCAGCAGTACACCCGGGACAGGGCGGAGGAATGAGCAGTTCTTC.

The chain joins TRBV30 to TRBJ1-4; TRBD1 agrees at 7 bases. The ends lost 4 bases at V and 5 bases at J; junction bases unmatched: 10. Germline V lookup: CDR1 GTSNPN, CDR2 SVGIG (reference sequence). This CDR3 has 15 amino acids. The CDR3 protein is CAWNDPGQRNEKLFF. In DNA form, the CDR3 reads TGTGCCTGGAACGATCCGGGACAGCGGAATGAAAAACTGTTTTTT.

The chain's CDR3 is CASSDNNQETQYF. As DNA, the CDR3 is TGTGCCAGCAGCGATAACAACCAAGAGACCCAGTACTTC. The V call is TRBV16, the J call TRBJ2-5; D is unresolved. CDR1 is KGHSY and CDR2 is FQNENV in the germline V gene. The CDR3 runs 13 residues. Trimming removed 5 bases from V and 0 bases from J, with 7 bases in between.

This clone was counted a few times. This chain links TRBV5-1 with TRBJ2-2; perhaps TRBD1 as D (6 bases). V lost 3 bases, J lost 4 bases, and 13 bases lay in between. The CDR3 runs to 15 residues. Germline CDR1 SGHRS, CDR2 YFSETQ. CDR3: CASSYQGSGTGELFF. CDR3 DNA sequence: TGCGCCAGCAGCTACCAGGGGTCGGGCACCGGGGAGCTGTTTTTT.

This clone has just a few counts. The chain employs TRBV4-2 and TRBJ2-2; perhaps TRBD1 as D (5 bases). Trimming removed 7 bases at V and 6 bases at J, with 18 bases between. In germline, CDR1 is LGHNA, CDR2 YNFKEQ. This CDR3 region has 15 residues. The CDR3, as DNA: TGTGCCAGCACCCCCAGCCCCCTCAGGGCCGGGGAGCTGTTTTTT. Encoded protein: CASTPSPLRAGELFF.

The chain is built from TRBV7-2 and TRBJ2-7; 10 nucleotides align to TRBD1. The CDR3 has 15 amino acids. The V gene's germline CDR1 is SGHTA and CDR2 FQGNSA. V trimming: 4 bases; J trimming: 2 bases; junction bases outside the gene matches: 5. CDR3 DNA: TGTGCCAGCAGCTATAGACAGGGGGCTGCCTACGAGCAGTACTTC. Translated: CASSYRQGAAYEQYF.

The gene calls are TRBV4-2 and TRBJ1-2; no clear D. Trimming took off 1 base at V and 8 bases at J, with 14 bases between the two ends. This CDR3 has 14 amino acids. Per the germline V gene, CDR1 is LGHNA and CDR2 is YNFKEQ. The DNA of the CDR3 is TGTGCCAGCAGCCAAGTACGCACCTCCATGGGCTACACCTTC. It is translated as CASSQVRTSMGYTF.

CDR3 loop: CASSPDTNTGELFF. DNA for the CDR3: TGCGCCAGCAGTCCCGACACGAACACCGGGGAGCTGTTTTTT. The chain is built from TRBV5-1 and TRBJ2-2, with D uncertain. V was clipped by 5 bases and J by 0 bases, with 8 bases between them. This CDR3 region has 14 residues. The germline V gene encodes CDR1 SGHRS and CDR2 YFSETQ.

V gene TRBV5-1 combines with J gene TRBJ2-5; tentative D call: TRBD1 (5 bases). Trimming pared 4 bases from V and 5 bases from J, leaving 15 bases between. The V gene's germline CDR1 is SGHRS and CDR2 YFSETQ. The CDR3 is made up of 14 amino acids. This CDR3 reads CASSPTEFGETQYF. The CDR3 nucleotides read TGCGCCAGCAGCCCGACAGAATTCGGGGAGACCCAGTACTTC.

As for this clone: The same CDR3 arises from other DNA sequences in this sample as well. This CDR3 is CASSLGTDNEQFF. DNA for the CDR3: TGTGCCAGCAGCTTGGGGACCGATAATGAGCAGTTCTTC. The chain is built from TRBV7-2 and TRBJ2-1; D is possibly TRBD1 or TRBD2 (5 bases each). This CDR3 is 13 amino acids long. Per germline, CDR1 SGHTA and CDR2 FQGNSA. The germline V and J ends were trimmed by 3 bases and 7 bases, with 10 bases remaining between them.

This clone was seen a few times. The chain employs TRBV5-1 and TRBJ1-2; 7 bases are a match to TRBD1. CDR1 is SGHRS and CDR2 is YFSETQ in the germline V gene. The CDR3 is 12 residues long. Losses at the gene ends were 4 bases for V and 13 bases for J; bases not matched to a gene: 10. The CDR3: CASSVGQDATTF. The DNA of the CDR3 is TGCGCCAGCAGCGTAGGACAGGACGCTACCACCTTC.

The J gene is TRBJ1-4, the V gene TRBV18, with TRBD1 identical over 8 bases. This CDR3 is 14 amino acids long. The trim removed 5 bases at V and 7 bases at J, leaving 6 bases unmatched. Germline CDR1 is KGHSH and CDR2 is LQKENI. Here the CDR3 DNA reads TGTGCCAGCTCATCGGACAGGGCGGGTGAAAAACTGTTTTTT. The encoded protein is CASSSDRAGEKLFF.

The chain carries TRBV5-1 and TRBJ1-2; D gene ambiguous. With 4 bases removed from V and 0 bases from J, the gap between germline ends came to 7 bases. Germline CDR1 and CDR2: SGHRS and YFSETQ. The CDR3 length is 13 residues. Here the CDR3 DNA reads TGCGCCAGCAGCCCAACAGCTAACTATGGCTACACCTTC. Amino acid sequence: CASSPTANYGYTF.

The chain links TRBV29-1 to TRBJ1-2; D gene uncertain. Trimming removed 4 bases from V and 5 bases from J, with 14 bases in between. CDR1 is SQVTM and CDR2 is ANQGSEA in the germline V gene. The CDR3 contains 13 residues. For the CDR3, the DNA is TGCAGCGTTGGAGCGGACGGTTTATATGGCTACACCTTC. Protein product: CSVGADGLYGYTF.

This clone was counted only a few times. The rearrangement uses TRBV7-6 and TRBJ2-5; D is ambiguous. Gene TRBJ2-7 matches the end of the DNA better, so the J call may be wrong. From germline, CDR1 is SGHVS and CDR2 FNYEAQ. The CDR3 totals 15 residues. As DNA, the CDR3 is TGTGCCAGCAGCTTAAGAGGCAACTCCGGCTACGAGCAGTACTTC. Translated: CASSLRGNSGYEQYF.

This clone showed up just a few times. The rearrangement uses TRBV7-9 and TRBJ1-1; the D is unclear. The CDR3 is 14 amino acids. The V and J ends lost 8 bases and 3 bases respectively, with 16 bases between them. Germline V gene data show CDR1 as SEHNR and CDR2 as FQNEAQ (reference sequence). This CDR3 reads CASRIHNDDTEAFF. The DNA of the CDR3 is TGTGCCAGCCGAATTCACAACGACGACACTGAAGCTTTCTTT.

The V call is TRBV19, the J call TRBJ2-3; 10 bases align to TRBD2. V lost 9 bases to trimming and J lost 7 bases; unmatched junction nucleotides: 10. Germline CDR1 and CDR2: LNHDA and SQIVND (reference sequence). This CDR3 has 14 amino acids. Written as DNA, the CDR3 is TGTGCCAGCGACAGCGGGAGGGCCACTCATACGCAGTATTTT. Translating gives CASDSGRATHTQYF. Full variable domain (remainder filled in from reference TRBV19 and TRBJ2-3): DGGITQSPKYLFRKEGQNVTLSCEQNLNHDAMYWYRQDPGQGLRLIYYSQIVNDFQKGDIAEGYSVSREKKESFPLTVTSAQKNPTAFYLCASDSGRATHTQYFGPGTRLTVL.

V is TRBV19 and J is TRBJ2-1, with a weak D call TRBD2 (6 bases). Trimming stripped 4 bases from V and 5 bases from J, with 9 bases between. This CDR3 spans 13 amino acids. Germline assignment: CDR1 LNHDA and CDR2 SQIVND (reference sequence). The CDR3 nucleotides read TGTGCCAGTAGTACTGGGACTGACAATGAGCAGTTCTTC. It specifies CASSTGTDNEQFF.

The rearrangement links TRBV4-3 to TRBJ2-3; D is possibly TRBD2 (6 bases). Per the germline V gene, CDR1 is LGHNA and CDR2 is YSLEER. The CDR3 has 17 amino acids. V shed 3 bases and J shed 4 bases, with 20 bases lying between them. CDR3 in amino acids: CASSQSNSGGGADTQYF. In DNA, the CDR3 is TGCGCCAGCAGCCAGAGTAATAGCGGAGGTGGGGCAGATACGCAGTATTTT.

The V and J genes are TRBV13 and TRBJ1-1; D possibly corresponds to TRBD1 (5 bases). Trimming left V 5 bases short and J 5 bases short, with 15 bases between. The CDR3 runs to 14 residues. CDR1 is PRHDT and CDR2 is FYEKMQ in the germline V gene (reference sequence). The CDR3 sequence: CASSLPRGGTEAFF. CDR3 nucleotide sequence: TGTGCCAGCAGCCTACCCCGGGGGGGAACTGAAGCTTTCTTT.

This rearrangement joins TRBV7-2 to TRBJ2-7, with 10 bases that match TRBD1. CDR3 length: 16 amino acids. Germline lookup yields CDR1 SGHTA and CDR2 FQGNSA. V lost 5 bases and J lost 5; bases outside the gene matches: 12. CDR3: CASSPRGGQGFHEQYV. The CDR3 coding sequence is TGTGCCAGCAGCCCCCGGGGGGGACAGGGGTTCCACGAGCAGTACGTC.

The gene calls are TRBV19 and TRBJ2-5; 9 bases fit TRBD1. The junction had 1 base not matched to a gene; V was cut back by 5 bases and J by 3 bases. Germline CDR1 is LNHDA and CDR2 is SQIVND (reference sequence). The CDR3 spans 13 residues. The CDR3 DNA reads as TGTGCCAGTAGTCGGACAGGGGAAGAGACCCAGTACTTC. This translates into CASSRTGEETQYF.

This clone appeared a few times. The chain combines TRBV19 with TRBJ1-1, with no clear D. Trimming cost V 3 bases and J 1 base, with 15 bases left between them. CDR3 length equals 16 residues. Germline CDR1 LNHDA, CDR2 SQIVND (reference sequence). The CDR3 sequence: CASSIRFSQWNTEAFF. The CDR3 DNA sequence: TGTGCCAGTAGTATCCGGTTCTCCCAGTGGAACACTGAAGCTTTCTTT.

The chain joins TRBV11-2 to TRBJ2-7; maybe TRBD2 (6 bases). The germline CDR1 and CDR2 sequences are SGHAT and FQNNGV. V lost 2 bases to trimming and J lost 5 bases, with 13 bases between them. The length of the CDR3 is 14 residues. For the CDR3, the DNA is TGTGCCAGCAGCTTACTCCGGGGGACCAACGAGCAGTACGTC. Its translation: CASSLLRGTNEQYV.

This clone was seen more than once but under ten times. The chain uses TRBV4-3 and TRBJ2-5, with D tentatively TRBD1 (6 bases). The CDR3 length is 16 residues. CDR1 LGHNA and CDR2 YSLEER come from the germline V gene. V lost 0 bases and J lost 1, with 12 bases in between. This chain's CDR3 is CASSQDWTVTQETQYF. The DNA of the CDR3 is TGCGCCAGCAGCCAAGATTGGACAGTGACCCAAGAGACCCAGTACTTC.

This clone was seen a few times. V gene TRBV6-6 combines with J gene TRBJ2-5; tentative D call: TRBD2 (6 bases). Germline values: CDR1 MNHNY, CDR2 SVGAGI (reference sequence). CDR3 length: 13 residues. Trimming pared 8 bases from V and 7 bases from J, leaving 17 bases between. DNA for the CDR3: TGTGCCAGCGGGACCCTCCAAGCGGGGACCCAGTACTTC. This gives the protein CASGTLQAGTQYF.

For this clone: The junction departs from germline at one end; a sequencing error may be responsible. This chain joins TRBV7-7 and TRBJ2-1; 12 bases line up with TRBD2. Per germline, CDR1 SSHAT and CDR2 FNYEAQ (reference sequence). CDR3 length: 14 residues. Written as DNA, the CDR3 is TGTGCTAGCAGCCAAGGACTAGCGGGGCATGAGCAGTTCTTC. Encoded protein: CASSQGLAGHEQFF.